The T cell receptor beta chain under discussion was sequenced for a study of T cell responses to AZD1222 COVID-19 vaccine. Study results and limitations: Of the AZD1222 recipients, only 6 or 7 were seropositive at baseline. Donors skewed white British and female; clonal diversity was possibly underestimated. Spike-wide coverage was observed for vaccine-associated CD4 TCRs, with dominant responses at 160-218 and 743-854. Nearly half of spike-specific TCRs reportedly target unmutated variant regions.

Worth noting for this clone: Antigen specificity is unknown.

Germline V CDR1 and CDR2: MDHEN, SYDVKM. V was pared by 11 bases and J by 6 bases, with 16 bases between. This CDR3 comprises 13 residues. Repertoires were generated with immunoSEQ multiplex PCR, while TCRdb's copy carries only in-frame clones and drops some. The repertoire has 160,000 or so clones, approximately 90% of them found once; the top ten carry approximately 7.2%. The TCR originated in an adult who had recovered from COVID-19. The starting material was peripheral blood, obtained after recovery from COVID-19. J is TRBJ1-4 and V is TRBV28; D possibly corresponds to TRBD1 (5 bases). The CDR3 sequence: CARRTPQDEKLFF. CDR3 coding DNA: TGTGCCCGTCGGACACCTCAGGATGAAAAACTGTTTTTT.